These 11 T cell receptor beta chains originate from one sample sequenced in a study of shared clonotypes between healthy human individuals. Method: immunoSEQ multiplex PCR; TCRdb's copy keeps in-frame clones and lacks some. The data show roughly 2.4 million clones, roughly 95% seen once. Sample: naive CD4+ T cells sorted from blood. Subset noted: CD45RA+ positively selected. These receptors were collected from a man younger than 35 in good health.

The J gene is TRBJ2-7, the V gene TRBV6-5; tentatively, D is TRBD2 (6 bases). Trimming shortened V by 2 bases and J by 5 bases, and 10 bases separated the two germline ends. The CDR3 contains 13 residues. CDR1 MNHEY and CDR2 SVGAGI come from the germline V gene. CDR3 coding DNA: TGTGCCAGCAGTTACCGCGGGGTGGACGAGCAGTACTTC. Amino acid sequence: CASSYRGVDEQYF.

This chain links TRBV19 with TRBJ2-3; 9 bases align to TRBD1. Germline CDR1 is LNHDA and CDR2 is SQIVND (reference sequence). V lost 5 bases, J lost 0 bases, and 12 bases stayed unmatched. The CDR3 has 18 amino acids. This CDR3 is CASSVTGGGFGSTDTQYF. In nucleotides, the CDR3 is TGTGCCAGTAGTGTCACAGGGGGCGGTTTTGGGAGCACAGATACGCAGTATTTT.

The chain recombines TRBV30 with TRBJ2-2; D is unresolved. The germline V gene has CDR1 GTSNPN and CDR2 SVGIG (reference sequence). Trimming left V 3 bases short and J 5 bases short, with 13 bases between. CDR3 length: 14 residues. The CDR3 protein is CAWSLYGYTGELFF. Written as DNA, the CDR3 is TGTGCCTGGAGCCTATACGGGTATACCGGGGAGCTGTTTTTT.

Here the CDR3 reads CASSRGAGTANTGELFF. CDR3 nucleotide sequence: TGTGCCAGCAGCCGAGGGGCGGGGACTGCCAACACCGGGGAGCTGTTTTTT. V is TRBV7-6 and J is TRBJ2-2; TRBD2 is a possible D gene (6 bases). This CDR3 is 17 amino acids long. In germline, CDR1 is SGHVS, CDR2 FNYEAQ. V shed 5 bases and J shed 2 bases, with 18 bases lying between them.

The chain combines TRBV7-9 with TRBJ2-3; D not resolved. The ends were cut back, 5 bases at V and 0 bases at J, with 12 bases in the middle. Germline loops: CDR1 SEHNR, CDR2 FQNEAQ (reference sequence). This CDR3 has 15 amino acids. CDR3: CASSPPALSTDTQYF. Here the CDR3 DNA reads TGTGCCAGCAGCCCTCCGGCACTAAGCACAGATACGCAGTATTTT.

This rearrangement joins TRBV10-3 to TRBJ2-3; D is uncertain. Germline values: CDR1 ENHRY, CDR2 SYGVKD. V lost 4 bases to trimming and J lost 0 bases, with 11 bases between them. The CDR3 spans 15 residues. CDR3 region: CAISAGPSSTDTQYF. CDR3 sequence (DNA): TGTGCCATCAGTGCCGGGCCGAGTAGCACAGATACGCAGTATTTT.

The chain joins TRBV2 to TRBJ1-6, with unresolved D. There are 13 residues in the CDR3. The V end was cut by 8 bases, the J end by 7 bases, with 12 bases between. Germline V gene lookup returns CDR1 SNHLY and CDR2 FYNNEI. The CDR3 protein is CASGPARNSPLHF. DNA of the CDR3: TGTGCCAGCGGTCCGGCGCGGAATTCACCCCTCCACTTT.

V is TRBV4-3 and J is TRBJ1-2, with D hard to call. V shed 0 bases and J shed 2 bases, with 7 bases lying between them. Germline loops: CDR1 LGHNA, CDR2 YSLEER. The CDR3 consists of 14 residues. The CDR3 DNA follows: TGCGCCAGCAGCCAAGATCAGTACAACTATGGCTACACCTTC. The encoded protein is CASSQDQYNYGYTF.

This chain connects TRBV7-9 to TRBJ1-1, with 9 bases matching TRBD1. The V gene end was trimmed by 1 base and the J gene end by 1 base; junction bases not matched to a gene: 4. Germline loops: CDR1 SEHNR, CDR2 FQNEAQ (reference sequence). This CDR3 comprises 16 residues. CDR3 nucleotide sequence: TGTGCCAGCAGCTTAGACAGGGGGCTTCAGAACACTGAAGCTTTCTTT. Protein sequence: CASSLDRGLQNTEAFF.

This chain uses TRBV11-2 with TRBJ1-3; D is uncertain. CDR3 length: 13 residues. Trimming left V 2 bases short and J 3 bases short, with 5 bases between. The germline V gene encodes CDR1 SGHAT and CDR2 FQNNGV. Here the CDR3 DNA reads TGTGCCAGCAGCTTAATCCATGGAAACACCATATATTTT. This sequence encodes CASSLIHGNTIYF.

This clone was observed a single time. The CDR3 region is CASSLGDRQRGNIQYF. In DNA form, the CDR3 reads TGTGCCAGCAGCTTGGGCGACAGGCAGAGGGGGAACATTCAGTACTTC. This chain uses TRBV5-6 with TRBJ2-4; TRBD1 is a possible D gene (6 bases). Deletions cut 0 bases from V and 7 bases from J, with 17 bases between. CDR1 and CDR2 (germline): SGHDT, YYEEEE. This CDR3 spans 16 amino acids.